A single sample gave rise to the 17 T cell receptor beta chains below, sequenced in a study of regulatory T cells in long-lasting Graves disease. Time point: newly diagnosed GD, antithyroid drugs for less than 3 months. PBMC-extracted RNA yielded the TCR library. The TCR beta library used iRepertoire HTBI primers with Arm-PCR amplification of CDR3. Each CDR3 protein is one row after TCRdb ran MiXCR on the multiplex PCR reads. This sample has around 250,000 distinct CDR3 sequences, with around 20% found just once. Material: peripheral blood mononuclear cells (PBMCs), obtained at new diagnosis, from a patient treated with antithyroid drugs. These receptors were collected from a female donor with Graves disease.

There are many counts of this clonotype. CDR3 residues: CASSLWGTSYNEQFF. In nucleotides, the CDR3 is TGTGCCAGCAGCTTATGGGGAACCTCCTACAATGAGCAGTTCTTC. This sequence joins TRBV11-3 and TRBJ2-1; no reliable D call. The germline CDR1 and CDR2 sequences are SGHNT and YENEEA. V was trimmed by 2 bases and J by 0 bases, leaving 8 bases between them. The CDR3 totals 15 residues.

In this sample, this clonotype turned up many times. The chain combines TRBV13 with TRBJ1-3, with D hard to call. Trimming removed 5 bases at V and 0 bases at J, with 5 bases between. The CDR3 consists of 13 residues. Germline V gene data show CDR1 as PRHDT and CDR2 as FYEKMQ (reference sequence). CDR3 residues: CASSTFSGNTIYF. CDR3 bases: TGTGCCAGCAGCACCTTCTCTGGAAACACCATATATTTT.

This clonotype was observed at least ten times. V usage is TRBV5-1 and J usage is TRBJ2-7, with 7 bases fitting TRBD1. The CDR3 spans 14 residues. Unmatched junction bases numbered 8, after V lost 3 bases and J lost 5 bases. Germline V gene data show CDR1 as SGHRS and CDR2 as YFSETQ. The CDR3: CASSWEQGLDEQYF. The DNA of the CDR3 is TGCGCCAGCAGCTGGGAACAGGGGTTAGACGAGCAGTACTTC.

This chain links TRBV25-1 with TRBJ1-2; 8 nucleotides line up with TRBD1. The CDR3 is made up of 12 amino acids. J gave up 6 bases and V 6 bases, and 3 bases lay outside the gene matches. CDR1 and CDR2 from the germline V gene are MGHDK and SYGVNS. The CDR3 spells CASRDRVNGYTF. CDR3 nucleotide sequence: TGTGCCAGCAGGGACAGGGTGAATGGCTACACCTTC.

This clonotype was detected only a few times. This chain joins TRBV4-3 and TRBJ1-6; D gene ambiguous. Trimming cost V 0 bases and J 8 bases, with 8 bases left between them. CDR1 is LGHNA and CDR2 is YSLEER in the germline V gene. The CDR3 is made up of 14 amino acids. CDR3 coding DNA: TGCGCCAGCAGCCAAGATCGATCGTATTCACCCCTCCACTTT. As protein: CASSQDRSYSPLHF.

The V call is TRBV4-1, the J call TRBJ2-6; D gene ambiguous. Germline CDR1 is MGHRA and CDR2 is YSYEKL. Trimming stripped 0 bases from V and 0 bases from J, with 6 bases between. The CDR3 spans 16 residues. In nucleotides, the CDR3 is TGCGCCAGCAGCCAAGATTCAACCTCTGGGGCCAACGTCCTGACTTTC. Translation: CASSQDSTSGANVLTF.

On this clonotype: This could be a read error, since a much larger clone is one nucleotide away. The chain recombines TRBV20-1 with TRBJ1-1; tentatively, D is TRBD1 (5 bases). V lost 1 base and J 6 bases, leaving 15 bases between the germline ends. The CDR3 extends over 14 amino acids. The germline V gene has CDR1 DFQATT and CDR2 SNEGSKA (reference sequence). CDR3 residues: CSARGGEGHAEAFF. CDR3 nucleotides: TGCAGTGCTAGAGGGGGGGAAGGGCACGCTGAAGCTTTCTTT.

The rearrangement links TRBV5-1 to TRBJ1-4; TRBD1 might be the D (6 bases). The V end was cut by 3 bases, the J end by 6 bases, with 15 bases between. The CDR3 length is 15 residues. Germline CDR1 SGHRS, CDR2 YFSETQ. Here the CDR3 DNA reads TGCGCCAGCAGCTCAGGACAGCCTGGAGATGAAAAACTGTTTTTT. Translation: CASSSGQPGDEKLFF.

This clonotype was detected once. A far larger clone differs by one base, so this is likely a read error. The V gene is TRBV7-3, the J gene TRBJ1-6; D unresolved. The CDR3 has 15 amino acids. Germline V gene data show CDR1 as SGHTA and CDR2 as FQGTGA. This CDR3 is CVSSLRGSENSPLHF. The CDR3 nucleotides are TGTGTCAGCAGCCTAAGAGGCAGCGAGAATTCACCCCTCCACTTT.

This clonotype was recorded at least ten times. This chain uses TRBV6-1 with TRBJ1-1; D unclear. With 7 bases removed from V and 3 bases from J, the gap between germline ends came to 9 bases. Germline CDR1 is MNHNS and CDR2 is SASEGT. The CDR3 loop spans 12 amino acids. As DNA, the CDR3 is TGTGCCAGCACCCTCGGTGACACTGAAGCTTTCTTT. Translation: CASTLGDTEAFF.

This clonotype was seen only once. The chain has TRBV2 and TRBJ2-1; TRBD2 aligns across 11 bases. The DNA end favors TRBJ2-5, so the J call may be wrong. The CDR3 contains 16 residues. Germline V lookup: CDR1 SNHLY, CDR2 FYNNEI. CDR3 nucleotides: TGTGCCAGCAGCATCAATAGCGGGGGGGCCGGGGAGACCCAGTACTTC. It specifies CASSINSGGAGETQYF.

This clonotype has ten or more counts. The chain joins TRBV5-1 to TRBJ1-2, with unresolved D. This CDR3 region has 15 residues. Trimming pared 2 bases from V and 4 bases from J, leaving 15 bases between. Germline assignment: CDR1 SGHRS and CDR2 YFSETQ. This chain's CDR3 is CASSLSGGMTYGYTF. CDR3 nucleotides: TGCGCCAGCAGCTTATCAGGAGGGATGACCTATGGCTACACCTTC.

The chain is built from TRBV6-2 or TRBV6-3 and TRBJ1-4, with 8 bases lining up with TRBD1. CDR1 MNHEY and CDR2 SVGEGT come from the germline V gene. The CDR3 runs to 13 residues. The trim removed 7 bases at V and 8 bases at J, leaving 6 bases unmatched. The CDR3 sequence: CASNPDRGEKLFF. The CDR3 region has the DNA TGTGCCAGCAACCCAGACAGGGGCGAAAAACTGTTTTTT.

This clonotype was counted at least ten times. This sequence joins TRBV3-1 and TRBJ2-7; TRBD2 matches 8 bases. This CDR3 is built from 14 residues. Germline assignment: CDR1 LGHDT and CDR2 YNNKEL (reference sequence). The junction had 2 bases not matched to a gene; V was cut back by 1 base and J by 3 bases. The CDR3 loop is CASSQGLAGYEQYF. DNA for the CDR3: TGTGCCAGCAGCCAAGGGCTAGCGGGCTACGAGCAGTACTTC.

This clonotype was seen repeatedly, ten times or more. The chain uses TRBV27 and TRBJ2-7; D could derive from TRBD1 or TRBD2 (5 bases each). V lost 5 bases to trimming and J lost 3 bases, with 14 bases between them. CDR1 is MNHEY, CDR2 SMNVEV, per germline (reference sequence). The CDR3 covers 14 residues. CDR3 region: CASSPRDLDYEQYF. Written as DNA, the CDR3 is TGTGCCAGCAGTCCCCGGGACCTCGACTACGAGCAGTACTTC.

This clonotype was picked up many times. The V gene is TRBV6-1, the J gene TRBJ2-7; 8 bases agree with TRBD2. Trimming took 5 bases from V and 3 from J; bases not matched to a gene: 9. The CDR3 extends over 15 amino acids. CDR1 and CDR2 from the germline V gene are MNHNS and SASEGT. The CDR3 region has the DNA TGTGCCAGCAGTCCCGAGCGGGAGAGGAACTACGAGCAGTACTTC. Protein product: CASSPERERNYEQYF.

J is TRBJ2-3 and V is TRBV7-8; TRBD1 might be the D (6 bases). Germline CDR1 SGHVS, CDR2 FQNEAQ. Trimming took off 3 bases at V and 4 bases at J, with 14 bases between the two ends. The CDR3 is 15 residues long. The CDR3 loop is CASSLLLGAADTQYF. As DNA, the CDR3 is TGTGCCAGCAGCTTGTTACTGGGGGCCGCAGATACGCAGTATTTT.